These 32 T cell receptor beta chains came from one sample sequenced in a study of identical twins. TCRdb recomputed calls from the 5' RACE reads with MiXCR, one row per CDR3 protein. The table records around 240,000 distinct CDR3 sequences, roughly a tenth of them present only once. Material: memory T cells sorted from blood. All receptors come from a middle-aged man in good health.

The chain uses TRBV7-9 and TRBJ1-1; weak D call: TRBD1 (6 bases). V was shortened by 3 bases and J by 4 bases, with 12 bases between the two germline ends. The CDR3 runs to 14 residues. CDR1 is SEHNR and CDR2 is FQNEAQ in the germline V gene (reference sequence). The CDR3 nucleotides read TGTGCCAGCAGCTTTTTTAGGGGGGGCACTGAAGCTTTCTTT. It yields the protein CASSFFRGGTEAFF.

The genes are TRBV20-1 and TRBJ2-5; TRBD2 matches 9 bases. The V gene end was trimmed by 3 bases and the J gene end by 1 base; junction bases not matched to a gene: 6. The germline CDR1 and CDR2 sequences are DFQATT and SNEGSKA (reference sequence). CDR3 length equals 15 residues. In nucleotides, the CDR3 is TGCAGTGCTAGGAAAAGCGGGGGGCCCCAAGAGACCCAGTACTTC. As protein: CSARKSGGPQETQYF.

The table lists this clonotype with many counts. The chain employs TRBV4-3 and TRBJ2-3; 7 bases match TRBD2. The CDR3 is made up of 16 amino acids. The J segment lost 7 bases and the V segment lost 0 bases, leaving 10 bases of the junction unmatched. Germline assignment: CDR1 LGHNA and CDR2 YSLEER. CDR3 residues: CASSQDRGGSLNTQYF. The CDR3 region has the DNA TGCGCCAGCAGCCAAGATCGTGGCGGGAGTTTGAATACGCAGTATTTT.

J is TRBJ2-7 and V is TRBV19; 9 positions agree with TRBD2. With V trimmed by 4 bases and J by 4 bases, 8 bases remained unmatched. CDR1 is LNHDA and CDR2 is SQIVND in the germline V gene (reference sequence). This CDR3 has 15 residues. Written as DNA, the CDR3 is TGTGCCAGTAGTAGCGGCGGGAGGGCCCCATACGAGCAGTACTTC. This sequence encodes CASSSGGRAPYEQYF. The full variable domain, completed using reference TRBV19 and TRBJ2-7, is DGGITQSPKYLFRKEGQNVTLSCEQNLNHDAMYWYRQDPGQGLRLIYYSQIVNDFQKGDIAEGYSVSREKKESFPLTVTSAQKNPTAFYLCASSSGGRAPYEQYFGPGTRLTVT.

The chain couples TRBV20-1 to TRBJ2-1; the match to TRBD2 covers 8 bases. This CDR3 spans 14 amino acids. The germline CDR1 and CDR2 sequences are DFQATT and SNEGSKA (reference sequence). With V trimmed by 1 base and J by 6 bases, 5 bases remained unmatched. This CDR3 reads CSARGGGTLNEQFF. CDR3 in DNA: TGCAGTGCTAGAGGCGGGGGGACTCTCAATGAGCAGTTCTTC.

The chain links TRBV18 to TRBJ2-5, with TRBD2 identical over 8 bases. There are 15 residues in the CDR3. In germline, CDR1 is KGHSH, CDR2 LQKENI. The V gene end was trimmed by 6 bases and the J gene end by 5 bases; junction bases not matched to a gene: 11. The DNA of the CDR3 is TGTGCCAGCTCGCCTAACGGGACTAGAAGGGAGACCCAGTACTTC. Amino acid sequence: CASSPNGTRRETQYF.

To note about this clonotype: A read error may produce the germline difference seen at one junction end. This chain joins TRBV7-2 and TRBJ2-7; 9 bases map to TRBD1. The CDR3 contains 15 residues. The V gene's germline CDR1 is SGHTA and CDR2 FQGNSA. The CDR3 coding sequence is TGTGCCAGCACCTTAGGGGGACAGGGTAGATACGAGCAGTACTTC. Protein: CASTLGGQGRYEQYF. Complete variable domain (other parts from reference TRBV7-2 and TRBJ2-7): GAGVSQSPSNKVTEKGKDVELRCDPISGHTALYWYRQSLGQGLEFLIYFQGNSAPDKSGLPSDRFSAERTGGSVSTLTIQRTQQEDSAVYLCASTLGGQGRYEQYFGPGTRLTVT.

This clonotype occurred a few times. J is TRBJ2-5 and V is TRBV5-1; TRBD1 or TRBD2 may be the D gene (6 bases each). Germline CDR1 is SGHRS and CDR2 is YFSETQ. V was trimmed by 4 bases and J by 4 bases, leaving 20 bases between them. This CDR3 is built from 16 residues. The CDR3 DNA reads as TGCGCCAGCAGCCCCTGGGGGGCCGGGGGTGGAGAGACCCAGTACTTC. Amino acids: CASSPWGAGGGETQYF.

This clonotype was seen a few times. The V call is TRBV15, the J call TRBJ2-1; 8 positions agree with TRBD2. CDR3 length: 15 residues. With 8 bases clipped from V and 7 bases from J, the junction kept 13 bases outside the gene matches. CDR1 is LNHNV, CDR2 YYDKDF, per germline (reference sequence). CDR3 in DNA: TGTGCCACCCTGTCCCCAGCGGGAGTCACGAATGAGCAGTTCTTC. Translating gives CATLSPAGVTNEQFF.

This clonotype has ten or more counts. The CDR3 nucleotides are TGTGCCAGCAGTTTAGATGGGCAGAGGCTCCACTTT. Translating it yields CASSLDGQRLHF. The chain joins TRBV12-3 or TRBV12-4 to TRBJ1-6; no reliable D call. Trimming removed 1 base at V and 16 bases at J, with 11 bases between. The CDR3 spans 12 residues.

This clonotype was seen repeatedly, ten times or more. The chain links TRBV27 to TRBJ2-1; D might be TRBD2 (5 bases). This CDR3 contains 15 residues. V was trimmed by 6 bases and J by 5 bases, leaving 17 bases between them. The germline V gene has CDR1 MNHEY and CDR2 SMNVEV (reference sequence). The CDR3 reads CASSEVGTGDNEQFF. In DNA, the CDR3 is TGTGCCAGCAGCGAGGTCGGTACCGGGGACAATGAGCAGTTCTTC.

The chain joins TRBV6-2 or TRBV6-3 to TRBJ2-5; TRBD1 might be the D (6 bases). The V gene's germline CDR1 is MNHEY and CDR2 SVGEGT. The V end lost 6 bases, the J end lost 2 bases, and 19 bases lay between the germline ends. There are 16 residues in the CDR3. The CDR3 reads CASRLNWGTRQETQYF. The CDR3 DNA is TGTGCCAGCAGGCTTAACTGGGGGACACGGCAAGAGACCCAGTACTTC.

This clonotype was seen a few times. The genes are TRBV11-2 and TRBJ2-5; D possibly corresponds to TRBD2 (6 bases). Trimming removed 2 bases from V and 1 base from J, with 8 bases in between. Germline assignment: CDR1 SGHAT and CDR2 FQNNGV. CDR3 length equals 14 residues. CDR3 nucleotide sequence: TGTGCCAGCAGCTTATTAGCGGTCCAAGAGACCCAGTACTTC. This codes for CASSLLAVQETQYF.

This clonotype was recorded many times. The chain couples TRBV7-2 to TRBJ2-1; D gene unclear. V dropped 1 base and J dropped 10 bases, with 11 bases sitting between them. Germline V gene data show CDR1 as SGHTA and CDR2 as FQGNSA. The CDR3 is 13 amino acids. This CDR3 is CASSLEPTYEQFF. The DNA of the CDR3 is TGTGCCAGCAGCTTAGAGCCTACATACGAGCAGTTCTTC.

This sequence joins TRBV20-1 and TRBJ1-2; D is ambiguous. Trimming removed 7 bases at V and 0 bases at J, with 24 bases between. Germline V gene sequence: CDR1 DFQATT, CDR2 SNEGSKA (reference sequence). The CDR3 extends over 17 amino acids. In DNA form, the CDR3 reads TGCAGTGGACTTCCCGGTGCCGAACACCGCGCTAACTATGGCTACACCTTC. Amino acid sequence: CSGLPGAEHRANYGYTF.

This clonotype was found many times. The gene calls are TRBV10-3 and TRBJ2-1, with TRBD2 identical over 10 bases. Trimming at V came to 7 bases and at J to 5 bases, leaving 5 bases not matched to a gene. CDR3 length: 14 amino acids. Germline CDR1 reads ENHRY; CDR2 reads SYGVKD. The CDR3 region is CAITSSGGNNEQFF. The CDR3, as DNA: TGTGCCATCACTTCTAGCGGGGGTAACAATGAGCAGTTCTTC.

The table lists this clonotype with many counts. The chain couples TRBV11-1 to TRBJ2-7; no reliable D call. The CDR3 covers 15 residues. V shed 5 bases and J shed 5 bases, with 19 bases lying between them. The germline CDR1 and CDR2 sequences are SGHAT and FQDESV (reference sequence). The DNA for the CDR3 is TGTGCCAGCAGCCCGAGTTCCGGGTTCTACCACGAGCAGTACTTC. It encodes CASSPSSGFYHEQYF.

V is TRBV28 and J is TRBJ2-7; 7 bases fit TRBD2. The CDR3 is 17 residues long. CDR1 and CDR2 from the germline V gene are MDHEN and SYDVKM. Trimming at V came to 1 base and at J to 4 bases, leaving 13 bases not matched to a gene. The CDR3 loop is CASSLYPWPGGRYEQYF. As DNA, the CDR3 is TGTGCCAGCAGTTTATATCCTTGGCCGGGGGGAAGATACGAGCAGTACTTC.

The chain joins TRBV6-5 to TRBJ2-5, with TRBD1 matching 8 bases. V dropped 4 bases and J dropped 4; count of bases not matched to a gene: 8. The CDR3 extends over 15 amino acids. Germline CDR1 is MNHEY and CDR2 is SVGAGI. The CDR3: CASSSPDRGRETQYF. The CDR3, as DNA: TGTGCCAGCAGTTCTCCCGACAGGGGTAGAGAGACCCAGTACTTC.

This clonotype was counted at least ten times. This chain uses TRBV10-3 with TRBJ1-2, with D perhaps TRBD1 (5 bases). The CDR3 loop spans 14 amino acids. V lost 6 bases and J 5 bases, leaving 16 bases between the germline ends. CDR1 is ENHRY, CDR2 SYGVKD, per germline. The CDR3, as DNA: TGTGCCATCAGCGGGACCCGGGACTCGTATGGCTACACCTTC. Amino acid sequence: CAISGTRDSYGYTF.

The genes are TRBV6-1 and TRBJ2-7; 8 nucleotides agree with TRBD1. The length of the CDR3 is 14 residues. The germline V gene has CDR1 MNHNS and CDR2 SASEGT. V shed 7 bases and J 2 bases; nucleotides not matched to a gene: 7. The chain's CDR3 is CASKRQGSTYEQYF. In DNA, the CDR3 is TGTGCCAGCAAGAGACAGGGGTCAACCTACGAGCAGTACTTC.

This sequence joins TRBV20-1 and TRBJ2-5; TRBD2 agrees at 11 bases. V gave up 2 bases and J gave up 5 bases; unmatched junction bases: 13. The V gene's germline CDR1 is DFQATT and CDR2 SNEGSKA (reference sequence). The CDR3 has 17 residues. As DNA, the CDR3 is TGCAGTGCTAGATCCCGGGGGCTAGCGGGGGGAAGGGAGACCCAGTACTTC. It is translated as CSARSRGLAGGRETQYF.

The chain is built from TRBV7-3 and TRBJ2-1; TRBD2 agrees at 9 bases. Germline CDR1 reads SGHTA; CDR2 reads FQGTGA. The CDR3 consists of 14 residues. V was pared by 5 bases and J by 10 bases, with 9 bases of the junction left unmatched. The CDR3 protein is CASSKTGTSKEQFF. The CDR3 DNA reads TGTGCCAGCAGCAAAACCGGGACTAGCAAGGAGCAGTTCTTC.

This clonotype appeared a few times. The rearrangement joins TRBV27 to TRBJ1-1, with D uncertain. V was shortened by 0 bases and J by 0 bases, with 11 bases between the two germline ends. The CDR3 runs to 16 residues. From germline, CDR1 is MNHEY and CDR2 SMNVEV (reference sequence). The DNA of the CDR3 is TGTGCCAGCAGTTTATCGTCCGAAAGAATGAACACTGAAGCTTTCTTT. It specifies CASSLSSERMNTEAFF.

This clonotype was observed many times. The rearrangement joins TRBV7-9 to TRBJ2-7; 12 bases line up with TRBD1. Trimming cost V 6 bases and J 5 bases; bases outside gene matches: 2. Germline V lookup: CDR1 SEHNR, CDR2 FQNEAQ (reference sequence). This CDR3 comprises 13 residues. CDR3 nucleotide sequence: TGTGCCAGCAGGGGACAGGGGGCAAACGAGCAGTACTTC. It translates to CASRGQGANEQYF. The full variable domain, rest sourced from reference TRBV7-9 and TRBJ2-7, is DTGVSQNPRHKITKRGQNVTFRCDPISEHNRLYWYRQTLGQGPEFLTYFQNEAQLEKSRLLSDRFSAERPKGSFSTLEIQRTEQGDSAMYLCASRGQGANEQYFGPGTRLTVT.

This CDR3 reads CATSDLRDSSNEQFF. Written as DNA, the CDR3 is TGTGCCACCAGTGATTTGCGGGACAGCTCGAATGAGCAGTTCTTC. The genes are TRBV24-1 and TRBJ2-1, with 7 bases aligning to TRBD1. The CDR3 spans 15 residues. Looked up from germline, CDR1 is KGHDR and CDR2 is SFDVKD. V lost 0 bases, J lost 7 bases, and 5 bases stayed unmatched.

This clonotype has a handful of counts. V and J are TRBV5-1 and TRBJ2-1, with 12 bases identical to TRBD2. The V gene's germline CDR1 is SGHRS and CDR2 YFSETQ. Germline trimming cut 4 bases from V and 5 bases from J; bases unmatched to any gene: 7. This CDR3 is built from 16 residues. The CDR3 DNA follows: TGCGCCAGCAGCCTCACTAGCGGGGGGTCCAACAATGAGCAGTTCTTC. It encodes CASSLTSGGSNNEQFF.

There are many counts of this clonotype. The chain joins TRBV3-1 to TRBJ1-2, with D unresolved. Deletions cut 1 base from V and 1 base from J, with 13 bases between. The CDR3 consists of 16 residues. Germline V gene data show CDR1 as LGHDT and CDR2 as YNNKEL (reference sequence). The CDR3 reads CASSQVGGLGNYGYTF. In nucleotides, the CDR3 is TGTGCCAGCAGCCAAGTGGGAGGGTTAGGTAACTATGGCTACACCTTC. Based on the CDR3 plus reference TRBV3-1 and TRBJ1-2, the full variable domain is DTAVSQTPKYLVTQMGNDKSIKCEQNLGHDTMYWYKQDSKKFLKIMFSYNNKELIINETVPNRFSPKSPDKAHLNLHINSLELGDSAVYFCASSQVGGLGNYGYTFGSGTRLTVV.

This clonotype has a handful of counts. The chain couples TRBV6-8 to TRBJ2-2; TRBD2 aligns across 11 bases. The CDR3 has 20 amino acids. The ends lost 6 bases at V and 5 bases at J; junction bases unmatched: 20. The V gene's germline CDR1 is MNHGY and CDR2 SAAAGT. CDR3 bases: TGTGCCAGCAGGGATCAGGGACTAGCGGAGGAAGGAGAATTAACCGGGGAGCTGTTTTTT. Protein sequence: CASRDQGLAEEGELTGELFF.

This clonotype was detected only once. It may be a read error: a sequence one base away is much more abundant. The chain is built from TRBV11-2 and TRBJ2-3; TRBD2 is a possible D gene (7 bases). Germline CDR1 reads SGHAT; CDR2 reads FQNNGV. The CDR3 spans 17 residues. The CDR3 protein is CASSSSGGDGGTDAQYF. The DNA of the CDR3 is TGTGCCAGCAGCTCGTCGGGGGGCGATGGTGGCACAGATGCGCAGTATTTT.

There are many counts of this clonotype. This chain uses TRBV7-2 with TRBJ2-1, with 8 positions matching TRBD2. The germline V gene has CDR1 SGHTA and CDR2 FQGNSA. This CDR3 comprises 14 residues. Trimming removed 5 bases from V and 6 bases from J; junction bases left unmatched: 6. The CDR3 DNA reads TGTGCCAGCAGCGCGAGGGGACTAGTCAATGAGCAGTTCTTC. Its translation is CASSARGLVNEQFF.

The CDR3 DNA reads TGTGCCAGCAGCTCACCTCTGAGGCGGGGGGTGGCCAAAAACATTCAGTACTTC. Protein sequence: CASSSPLRRGVAKNIQYF. The genes are TRBV11-2 and TRBJ2-4, with 8 bases identical to TRBD2. Germline V gives CDR1 SGHAT, CDR2 FQNNGV. Trimming cost V 4 bases and J 1 base; bases outside gene matches: 12. The CDR3 extends over 18 amino acids.